Included here is one T cell receptor beta chain sequence, with context. Its antigen is not known. Sequenced by immunoSEQ multiplex PCR; TCRdb stores in-frame clones only, minus some. The top ten clones hold about 4.5% of a sample with around 130,000 clones, approximately 91% of them seen once. This record belongs to a study of T cell responses to AZD1222 COVID-19 vaccine. Study-level background: Both about-4-week and about-12-week second-dose recipients were combined.

Broader study findings: Researchers report vaccine-associated CD4 TCRs spanning spike, with dominance at 160-218 and 743-854. Seropositivity was recorded at baseline in only 6 or 7 AZD1222 recipients. A mostly white British donor set with more females was recruited, and clonal diversity was possibly underestimated.

Sequenced here: peripheral blood, sampled on day 0 of AZD1222 vaccination. The clonotype comes from an adult in good health.

In DNA, the CDR3 is TGCGCCAGCAGCCCAGGGGTTGGGGCCAACGTCCTGACTTTC. Translated, it gives CASSPGVGANVLTF. The J gene is TRBJ2-6, the V gene TRBV4-1; the D gene is possibly TRBD1 (6 bases). Per the germline V gene, CDR1 is MGHRA and CDR2 is YSYEKL. Trimming removed 4 bases at V and 3 bases at J, with 7 bases between. This CDR3 is 14 amino acids long.